This TCR beta chain was sequenced in a study of cytomegalovirus exposure and HLA in healthy donors. Study results and limitations: An apparent linkage of common viral pathogens to several of the most significant clusters emerged in a later analysis. Roughly even sequencing depth across donors was the assumption behind the presence/absence analyses. Productive rates of about 90% or about 30% were seen for most TCR beta V segments in an earlier analysis.

The study ran its PCR with 60 Vbeta and 13 Jbeta primers. Some clones are missing from TCRdb's copy, which holds only in-frame ones; the method was immunoSEQ multiplex PCR. The table lists 100,000 to 150,000 clones, around 72% of them singletons. CDR1 and CDR2 from the germline V gene are SGHRS and YFSETQ. The CDR3 contains 15 residues. Trimming took 3 bases from V and 2 from J; bases not matched to a gene: 4. Each of the donors was a healthy bone marrow donor. Worth noting for this clone: The antigen is not known.

The TCR comes from a man between 25 and 39 years old in good health and CMV-seronegative. Material for sequencing was PBMCs. The chain employs TRBV5-1 and TRBJ2-1, with 8 positions matching TRBD1. The CDR3 nucleotides read TGCGCCAGCAGCTCACCAGGGGGCGCCTACAATGAGCAGTTCTTC. It yields the protein CASSSPGGAYNEQFF. Combining the CDR3 with reference TRBV5-1 and TRBJ2-1 gives the whole variable domain KAGVTQTPRYLIKTRGQQVTLSCSPISGHRSVSWYQQTPGQGLQFLFEYFSETQRNKGNFPGRFSGRQFSNSRSEMNVSTLELGDSALYLCASSSPGGAYNEQFFGPGTRLTVL.